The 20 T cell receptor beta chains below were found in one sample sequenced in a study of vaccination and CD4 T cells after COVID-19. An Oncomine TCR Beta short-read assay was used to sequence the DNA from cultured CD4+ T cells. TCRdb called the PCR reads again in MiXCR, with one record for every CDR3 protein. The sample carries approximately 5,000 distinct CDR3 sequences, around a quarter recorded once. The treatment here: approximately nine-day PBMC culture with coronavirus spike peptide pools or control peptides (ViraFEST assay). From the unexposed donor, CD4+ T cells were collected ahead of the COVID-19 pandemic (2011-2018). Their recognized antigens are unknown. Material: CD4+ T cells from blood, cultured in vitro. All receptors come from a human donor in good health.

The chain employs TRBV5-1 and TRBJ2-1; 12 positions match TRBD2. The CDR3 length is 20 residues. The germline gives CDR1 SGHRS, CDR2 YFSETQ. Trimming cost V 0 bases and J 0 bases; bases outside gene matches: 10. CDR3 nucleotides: TGCGCCAGCAGCTTGGCCAAGACTAGCGGGGGCCACAGCTCCTACAATGAGCAGTTCTTC. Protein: CASSLAKTSGGHSSYNEQFF.

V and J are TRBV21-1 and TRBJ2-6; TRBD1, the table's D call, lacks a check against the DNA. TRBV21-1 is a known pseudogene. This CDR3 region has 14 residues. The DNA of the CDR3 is TGTGCCAACTCAAGGGCGCCTGGGGCCAACGTCCTGACTTTC. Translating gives CANSRAPGANVLTF.

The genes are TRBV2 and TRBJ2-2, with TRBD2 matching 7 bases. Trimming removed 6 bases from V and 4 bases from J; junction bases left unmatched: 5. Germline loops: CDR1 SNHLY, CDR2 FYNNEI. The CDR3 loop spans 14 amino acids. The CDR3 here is CASRPREATGELFF. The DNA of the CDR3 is TGTGCCAGCAGACCCCGGGAGGCCACCGGGGAGCTGTTTTTT.

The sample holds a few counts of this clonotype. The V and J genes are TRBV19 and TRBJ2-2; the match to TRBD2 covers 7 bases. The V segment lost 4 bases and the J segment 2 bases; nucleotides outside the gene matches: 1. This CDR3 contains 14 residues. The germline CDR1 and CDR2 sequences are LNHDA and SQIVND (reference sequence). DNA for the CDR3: TGTGCCAGTAGTAGGGGGGGTAACACCGGGGAGCTGTTTTTT. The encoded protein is CASSRGGNTGELFF.

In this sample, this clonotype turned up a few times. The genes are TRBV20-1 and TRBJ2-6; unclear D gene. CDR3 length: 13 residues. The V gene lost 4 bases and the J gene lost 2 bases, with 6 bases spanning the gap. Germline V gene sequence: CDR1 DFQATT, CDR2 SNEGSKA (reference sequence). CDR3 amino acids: CSANPPGANVLTF. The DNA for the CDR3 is TGCAGTGCTAATCCCCCTGGGGCCAACGTCCTGACTTTC.

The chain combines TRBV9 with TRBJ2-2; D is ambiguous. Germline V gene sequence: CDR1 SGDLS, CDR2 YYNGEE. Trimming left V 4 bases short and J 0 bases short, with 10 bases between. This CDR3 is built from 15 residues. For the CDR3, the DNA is TGTGCCAGCAGCCGGGTAAGGGCGAACACCGGGGAGCTGTTTTTT. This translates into CASSRVRANTGELFF.

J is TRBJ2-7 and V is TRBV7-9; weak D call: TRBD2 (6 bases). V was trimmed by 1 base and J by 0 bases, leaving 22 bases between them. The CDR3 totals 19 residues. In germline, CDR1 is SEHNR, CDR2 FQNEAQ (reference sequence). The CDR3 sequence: CASSLGRLRTTTLSYEQYF. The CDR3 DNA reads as TGTGCCAGCAGCTTAGGAAGGCTGCGGACTACCACCCTCTCCTACGAGCAGTACTTC.

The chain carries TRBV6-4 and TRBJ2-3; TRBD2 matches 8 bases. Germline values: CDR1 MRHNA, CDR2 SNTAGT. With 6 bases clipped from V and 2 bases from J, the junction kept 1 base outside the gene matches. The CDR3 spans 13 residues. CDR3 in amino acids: CASSGGATDTQYF. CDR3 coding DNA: TGTGCCAGCAGCGGGGGGGCCACAGATACGCAGTATTTT.

The CDR3 loop reads CASSLTENTEAFF. The CDR3 DNA reads as TGTGCCAGCAGTTTAACGGAGAACACTGAAGCTTTCTTT. This sequence joins TRBV27 and TRBJ1-1, with D uncertain. The CDR3 length is 13 residues. V lost 2 bases, J lost 1 base, and 5 bases lay in between. CDR1 is MNHEY and CDR2 is SMNVEV in the germline V gene (reference sequence).

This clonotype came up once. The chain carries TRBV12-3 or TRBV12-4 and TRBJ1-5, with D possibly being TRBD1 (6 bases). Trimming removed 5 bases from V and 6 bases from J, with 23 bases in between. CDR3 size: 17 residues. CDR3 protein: CASSHRDTHSYPQPQHF. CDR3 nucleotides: TGTGCCAGCAGTCACCGGGACACCCATTCTTATCCTCAGCCCCAGCATTTT.

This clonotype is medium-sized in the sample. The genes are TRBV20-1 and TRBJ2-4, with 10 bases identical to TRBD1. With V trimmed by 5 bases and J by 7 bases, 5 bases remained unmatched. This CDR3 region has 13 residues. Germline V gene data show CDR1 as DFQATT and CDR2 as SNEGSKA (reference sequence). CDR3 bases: TGCAGTGCTGGAGGACAGGGGGATAACATTCAGTACTTC. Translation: CSAGGQGDNIQYF.

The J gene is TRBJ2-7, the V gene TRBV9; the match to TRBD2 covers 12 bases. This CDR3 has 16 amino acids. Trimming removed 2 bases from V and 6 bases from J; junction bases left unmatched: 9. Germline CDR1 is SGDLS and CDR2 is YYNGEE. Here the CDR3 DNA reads TGTGCCAGCAGCGTCGGACTAGCGGGGCCTTCAGGCGAGCAGTACTTC. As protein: CASSVGLAGPSGEQYF. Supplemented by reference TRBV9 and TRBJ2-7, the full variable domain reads DSGVTQTPKHLITATGQRVTLRCSPRSGDLSVYWYQQSLDQGLQFLIQYYNGEERAKGNILERFSAQQFPDLHSELNLSSLELGDSALYFCASSVGLAGPSGEQYFGPGTRLTVT.

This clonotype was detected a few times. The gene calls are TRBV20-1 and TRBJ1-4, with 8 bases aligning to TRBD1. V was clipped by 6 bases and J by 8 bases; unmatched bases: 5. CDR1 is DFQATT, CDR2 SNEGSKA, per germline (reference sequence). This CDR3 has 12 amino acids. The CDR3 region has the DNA TGCAGTGCCTTGACAGGGGAGGAAAAACTGTTTTTT. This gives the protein CSALTGEEKLFF.

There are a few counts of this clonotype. The CDR3 DNA sequence: TGCAGTGCTAGTAAGGGGCATACGCCCCAGCATTTT. It is translated as CSASKGHTPQHF. The chain is built from TRBV20-1 and TRBJ1-5; D might be TRBD1 (5 bases). V gave up 3 bases and J gave up 9 bases, with 12 bases separating them. The CDR3 is 12 amino acids. Germline V CDR1 and CDR2: DFQATT, SNEGSKA (reference sequence).

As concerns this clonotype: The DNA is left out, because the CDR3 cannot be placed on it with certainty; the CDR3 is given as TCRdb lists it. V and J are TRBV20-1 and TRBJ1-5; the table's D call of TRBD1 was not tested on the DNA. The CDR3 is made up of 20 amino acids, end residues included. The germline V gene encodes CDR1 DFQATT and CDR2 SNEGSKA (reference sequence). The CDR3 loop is CSATRSSYEQYFGPGQPQHF.

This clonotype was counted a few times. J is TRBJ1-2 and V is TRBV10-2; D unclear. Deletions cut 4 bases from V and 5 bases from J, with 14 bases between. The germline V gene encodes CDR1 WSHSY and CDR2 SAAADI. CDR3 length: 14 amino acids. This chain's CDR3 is CASSAKLGGYGYTF. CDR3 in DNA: TGCGCCAGCAGTGCTAAACTGGGCGGATATGGCTACACCTTC.

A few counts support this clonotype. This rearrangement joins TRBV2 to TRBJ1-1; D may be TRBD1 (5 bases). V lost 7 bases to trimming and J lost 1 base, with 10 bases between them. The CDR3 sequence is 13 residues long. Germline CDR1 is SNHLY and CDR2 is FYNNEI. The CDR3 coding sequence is TGTGCCAGCACCCAGGGCGAGAACACTGAAGCTTTCTTT. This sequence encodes CASTQGENTEAFF.

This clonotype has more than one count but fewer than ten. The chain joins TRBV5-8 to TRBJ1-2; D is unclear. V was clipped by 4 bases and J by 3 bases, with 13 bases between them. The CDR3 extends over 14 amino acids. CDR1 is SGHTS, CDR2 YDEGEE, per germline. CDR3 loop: CASSHPRLDYGYTF. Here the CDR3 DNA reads TGTGCCAGCAGCCACCCGCGACTTGACTATGGCTACACCTTC.

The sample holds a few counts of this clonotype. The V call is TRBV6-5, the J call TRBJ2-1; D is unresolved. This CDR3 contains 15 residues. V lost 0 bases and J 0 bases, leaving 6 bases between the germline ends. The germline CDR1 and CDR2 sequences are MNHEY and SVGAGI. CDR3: CASSYSTSSYNEQFF. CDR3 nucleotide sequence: TGTGCCAGCAGTTACTCGACGAGCTCCTACAATGAGCAGTTCTTC.

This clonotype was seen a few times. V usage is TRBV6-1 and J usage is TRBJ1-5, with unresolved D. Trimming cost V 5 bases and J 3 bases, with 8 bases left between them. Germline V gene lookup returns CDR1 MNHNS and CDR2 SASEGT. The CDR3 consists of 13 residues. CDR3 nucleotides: TGTGCCAGCAGTCCCCGTTTCAATCAGCCCCAGCATTTT. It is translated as CASSPRFNQPQHF.